A selection of T cell receptor beta chains follows, all from one sample in a study of blood T cell repertoires in COVID-19. Data came from immunoSEQ multiplex PCR; TCRdb stores just in-frame clones and leaves some out. The sample contains 250,000 to 300,000 clones, about 93% of which appear only once. Material for sequencing was PBMCs or T cells enriched from blood (not recorded which). The receptors here all came from a woman in her twenties or thirties who had recovered from COVID-19. The CDR3 runs from the conserved cysteine through the conserved F or W. A D gene is named only where the DNA matches it firmly. Part of the rows lack a size; the others show once, few, many or a class for expanded clones.

>TRBV14|TRBJ1-2|.|15|TRBD1
TGTGCCAGCAGCCAGTCACAGGGGACTGGCTATGGCTACACCTTC
CASSQSQGTGYGYTF
>TRBV7-3|TRBJ2-2|.|16|.
TGTGCCAGCAGCTCGAATCGGGGAGCTCACACCGGGGAGCTGTTTTTT
CASSSNRGAHTGELFF
>TRBV7-2|TRBJ2-1|.|15|TRBD2
TGTGCCAGCAGCTTAGCTAGCGGGAGGCAGAATGAGCAGTTCTTC
CASSLASGRQNEQFF
>TRBV5-1|TRBJ2-2|.|15|TRBD2
TGCGCCAGCAGCTCCGTAGCGGGAGACACCGGGGAGCTGTTTTTT
CASSSVAGDTGELFF
>TRBV3-1/TRBV3-2|TRBJ2-7|.|16|TRBD2
TGTGCCAGCAGCCAAGATATCGCTAGCGGAGCCTACGAGCAGTACTTC
CASSQDIASGAYEQYF
>TRBV29-1|TRBJ1-1|once|13|.
TGCAGCGTTGAGAAGACAGTAGGCACTGAAGCTTTCTTT
CSVEKTVGTEAFF
>TRBV28|TRBJ2-1|.|17|TRBD2
TGTGCCAGCAGTTTACCACTAGCGGGAGCCTCGTACAATGAGCAGTTCTTC
CASSLPLAGASYNEQFF
>TRBV4-3|TRBJ2-3|.|14|.
TGCGCCAGCAGCCAAGATGTAGCCACAGATACGCAGTATTTT
CASSQDVATDTQYF
>TRBV15|TRBJ2-2|.|15|.
TGTGCCACCAGCAGGGCTCTAGCGCACACCGGGGAGCTGTTTTTT
CATSRALAHTGELFF
>TRBV28|TRBJ2-7|.|13|.
TGTGCCAGCCAAAGGGGGAGTCCCTACGAGCAGTACTTC
CASQRGSPYEQYF
>TRBV9|TRBJ1-2|.|16|.
TGTGCCAGCAGCGGAAGGGGAGGGAAATTGGACTATGGCTACACCTTC
CASSGRGGKLDYGYTF
>TRBV7-2|TRBJ1-5|.|16|TRBD1
TGTGCCAGCAGCTTAGGGCGGACAGGGGGTGGGCAGCCCCAGCATTTT
CASSLGRTGGGQPQHF
>TRBV24-1|TRBJ2-1|few|16|TRBD2
TGTGCCACCAGTAAATTCGGGACTAGCGGCTACAATGAGCAGTTCTTC
CATSKFGTSGYNEQFF
>TRBV11-2|TRBJ2-7|.|14|.
TGTGCCAGCCAGCTCCGGGACTTGTTTTGGGAGCAGTACTTC
CASQLRDLFWEQYF
>TRBV18|TRBJ2-3|.|18|TRBD2
TGTGCCAGCTCACCACCTACTAGCGGGAGGGCCGCCACAGATACGCAGTATTTT
CASSPPTSGRAATDTQYF
>TRBV12-3/TRBV12-4|TRBJ2-1|.|12|.
TGTGCCAGCAGTCCCGGAGTGGGGGCTAAGTTCTTC
CASSPGVGAKFF
>TRBV9|TRBJ2-5|.|16|.
TGTGCCAGCAGCGTATCGCCTAGGGGCGTTTGGGAGACCCAGTACTTC
CASSVSPRGVWETQYF
>TRBV10-3|TRBJ1-3|.|13|TRBD1
TGTGCCATCAAGAGGACAGGGGGAAACACCATATATTTT
CAIKRTGGNTIYF
>TRBV2|TRBJ2-7|.|14|.
TGTGCCAGCAGTCAATTCAGGGGTTTGGACGAGCAGTACTTC
CASSQFRGLDEQYF
>TRBV4-3|TRBJ2-7|.|15|TRBD1
TGCGCCAGCAGCCAAGCCGGGACAGGAATTTACGAGCAGTACTTC
CASSQAGTGIYEQYF
>TRBV2|TRBJ2-7|.|15|.
TGTGCCAGCAGAATTCGGACAGTCACATCCTACGAGCAGTACTTC
CASRIRTVTSYEQYF
>TRBV2|TRBJ2-5|.|14|TRBD1
TGTGCCAGCAGTAGGGACAGGGGAGAGGAGACCCAGTACTTC
CASSRDRGEETQYF
>TRBV28|TRBJ2-3|.|15|.
TGTGCCAGCAGTTCTAGCGAGAGTTCCACAGATACGCAGTATTTT
CASSSSESSTDTQYF
>TRBV4-1|TRBJ1-6|.|14|.
TGCGCCAGCACCACCCCGGAGTCGATTTCACCCCTCCACTTT
CASTTPESISPLHF
>TRBV27|TRBJ1-2|.|15|.
TGTGCCAGCAGTTTATTGGGGGGGCGCGGGTATGGCTACACCTTC
CASSLLGGRGYGYTF
>TRBV24-1|TRBJ1-5|.|13|.
TGTGCCACCAGTGTCGGGTACAATCAGCCCCAGCATTTT
CATSVGYNQPQHF
>TRBV5-4|TRBJ1-1|.|16|TRBD1
TGTGCCAGCAGCCTAGGACAGGGCGGCATAAACACTGAAGCTTTCTTT
CASSLGQGGINTEAFF
>TRBV19|TRBJ2-5|.|13|TRBD1
TGTGCCAGTAGTATCCCAGGGGGAGAGACCCAGTACTTC
CASSIPGGETQYF